This T cell receptor (beta chain) was sequenced during a study of T cells in severe cutaneous drug reactions. Study-level background: Blister fluids or cells and PBMC were collected from patients in acute or recovery stage. General study points: Carbamazepine-induced Stevens-Johnson syndrome or toxic epidermal necrolysis patients showed strongly raised TRBV12-4, around 30% in blister cells and about 5% in PBMC. One public TCRbeta CDR3 appeared in all seven blister samples, averaging 13.57%.

Germline V lookup: CDR1 DFQATT, CDR2 SNEGSKA (reference sequence). CDR3 length: 14 residues. The iRepertoire multiplex PCR system with TCR subtype-specific primers built both bulk and single-cell libraries. Primers for V, D and J regions amplified bulk TCR beta libraries. TCRdb re-called the multiplex PCR reads; every CDR3 protein appears as one record, without DNA. The sample is made up of approximately 9,700 distinct CDR3 sequences, and the top ten hold about 20% of it. With respect to this clonotype: Its target is unknown.

Carbamazepine had induced Stevens-Johnson syndrome or toxic epidermal necrolysis in the sequenced donors. The chain is built from TRBV20-1 and TRBJ2-7; TCRdb indicates TRBD1, and absent DNA this call remains unverified. This TCR was sampled from a human donor with Stevens-Johnson syndrome, a severe cutaneous drug reaction. The source material was cells from a skin blister. The CDR3 loop reads CSARGSRSVREQYF.